The clone carrying this T cell receptor (beta chain) was picked up many times. Antigen: not known. The missing CDR3 end, 3 residues past where the read stops, is filled in from the germline J gene. Caucasian heritage predominated among both patients and controls. The data stem from a study of T cell clonality in common variable immunodeficiency. Using immunoSEQ multiplex PCR, the repertoire was profiled, and TCRdb retains in-frame clones only, with some absent. Listed for the sample are around 50,000 clones, none seen a single time. The CDR3 is 14 amino acids. Per germline, CDR1 SGHRS and CDR2 YFSETQ. Unmatched junction bases numbered 4, after V lost 4 bases and J lost 4 bases. Regarding the study as a whole: Repertoire-complication correlations in CVID were limited by patient heterogeneity.

The V and J genes are TRBV5-1 and TRBJ1-4; 7 positions match TRBD1. The sequencing input was peripheral blood mononuclear cells. This TCR was sampled from a person aged 18-70 years in good health. CDR3 amino acids: CASSTTGSNEKLFF. The DNA read from the CDR3 is TGCGCCAGCAGCACGACAGGGAGTAATGAAAAA. Based on the CDR3 plus reference TRBV5-1 and TRBJ1-4, the full variable domain is KAGVTQTPRYLIKTRGQQVTLSCSPISGHRSVSWYQQTPGQGLQFLFEYFSETQRNKGNFPGRFSGRQFSNSRSEMNVSTLELGDSALYLCASSTTGSNEKLFFGSGTQLSVL.